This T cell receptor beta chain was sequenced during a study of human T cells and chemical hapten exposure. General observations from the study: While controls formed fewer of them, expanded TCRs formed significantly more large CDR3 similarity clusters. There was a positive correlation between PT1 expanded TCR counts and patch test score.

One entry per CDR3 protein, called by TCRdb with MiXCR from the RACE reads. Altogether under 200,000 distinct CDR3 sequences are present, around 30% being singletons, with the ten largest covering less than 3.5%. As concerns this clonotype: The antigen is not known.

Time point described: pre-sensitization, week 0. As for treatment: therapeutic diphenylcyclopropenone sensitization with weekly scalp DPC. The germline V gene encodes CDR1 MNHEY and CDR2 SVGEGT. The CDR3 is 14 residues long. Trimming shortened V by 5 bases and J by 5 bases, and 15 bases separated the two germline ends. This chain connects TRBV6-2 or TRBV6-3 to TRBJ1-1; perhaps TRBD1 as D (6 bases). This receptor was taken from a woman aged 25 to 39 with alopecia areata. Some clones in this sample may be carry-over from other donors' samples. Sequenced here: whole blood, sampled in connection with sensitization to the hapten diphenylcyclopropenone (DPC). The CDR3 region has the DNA TGTGCCAGCAGTCAGGCGGGGGCGCGAACTGAAGCTTTCTTT. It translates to CASSQAGARTEAFF.